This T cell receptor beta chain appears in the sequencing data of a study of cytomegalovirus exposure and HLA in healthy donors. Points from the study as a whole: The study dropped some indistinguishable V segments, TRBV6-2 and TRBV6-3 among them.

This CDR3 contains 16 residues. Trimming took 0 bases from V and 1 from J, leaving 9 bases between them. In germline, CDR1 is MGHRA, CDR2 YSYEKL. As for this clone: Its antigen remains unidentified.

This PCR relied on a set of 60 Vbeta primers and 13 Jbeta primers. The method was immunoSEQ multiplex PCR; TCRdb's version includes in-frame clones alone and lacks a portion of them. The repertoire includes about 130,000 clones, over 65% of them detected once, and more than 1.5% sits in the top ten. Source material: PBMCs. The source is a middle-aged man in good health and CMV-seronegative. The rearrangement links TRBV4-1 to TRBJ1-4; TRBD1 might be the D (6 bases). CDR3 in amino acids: CASSQDGTRTNEKLFF. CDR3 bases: TGCGCCAGCAGCCAAGATGGGACAAGAACTAATGAAAAACTGTTTTTT.